The 15 T cell receptor beta chains below come from one sample, sequenced in a study of blood T cell repertoires in COVID-19. Method: immunoSEQ multiplex PCR; TCRdb's copy keeps in-frame clones and lacks some. The table shows 200,000 to 250,000 clones, with about nine tenths occurring only once. Material: PBMCs or T cells enriched from blood (not recorded which). Every receptor here comes from a woman aged 25 to 39 who had recovered from COVID-19.

The rearrangement uses TRBV6-5 and TRBJ2-7; D might be TRBD2 (6 bases). CDR3 size: 13 residues. The germline gives CDR1 MNHEY, CDR2 SVGAGI. The germline V and J ends were trimmed by 8 bases and 5 bases, with 16 bases remaining between them. This CDR3 is CASGTPRVNEQYF. The CDR3 DNA sequence: TGTGCCAGCGGGACTCCGAGGGTAAACGAGCAGTACTTC.

V usage is TRBV4-1 and J usage is TRBJ2-1; 7 nucleotides agree with TRBD2. Germline values: CDR1 MGHRA, CDR2 YSYEKL. V shed 2 bases, J shed 4 bases, and the junction held 2 bases outside the gene matches. The CDR3 totals 14 residues. The chain's CDR3 is CASSQSGDYNEQFF. CDR3 coding DNA: TGCGCCAGCAGCCAAAGCGGGGATTACAATGAGCAGTTCTTC.

The gene calls are TRBV5-4 and TRBJ2-5; TRBD1 agrees at 9 bases. This CDR3 comprises 16 residues. V lost 2 bases to trimming and J lost 4 bases; unmatched junction nucleotides: 9. In germline, CDR1 is SGHNT, CDR2 YYREEE (reference sequence). The CDR3 coding sequence is TGTGCCAGCAGCTTTTTGAGGACAGGGGCTGCAGAGACCCAGTACTTC. Amino acid sequence: CASSFLRTGAAETQYF.

This chain links TRBV3-1 (or the pseudogene TRBV3-2) with TRBJ2-1; 7 bases map to TRBD1. Germline CDR1 and CDR2: LGHDT and YNNKEL (reference sequence). This CDR3 region has 17 residues. The trim removed 5 bases at V and 8 bases at J, leaving 18 bases unmatched. CDR3: CASSKVRKNRGLDEQFF. In nucleotides, the CDR3 is TGTGCCAGCAGCAAAGTACGGAAGAACAGGGGATTAGATGAGCAGTTCTTC.

This clone has just one count. The chain recombines TRBV25-1 with TRBJ2-3, with 8 positions matching TRBD2. Germline trimming cut 5 bases from V and 0 bases from J; bases unmatched to any gene: 4. The CDR3 is 15 residues long. Germline-derived CDR1 and CDR2 are MGHDK and SYGVNS. The CDR3 loop reads CASSPSGGSTDTQYF. As DNA, the CDR3 is TGTGCCAGCAGTCCGAGCGGGGGAAGCACAGATACGCAGTATTTT.

The rearrangement uses TRBV5-1 and TRBJ2-3, with TRBD1 matching over 8 bases. The trim removed 6 bases at V and 5 bases at J, leaving 8 bases unmatched. The CDR3 is 14 residues long. Germline CDR1 is SGHRS and CDR2 is YFSETQ. DNA of the CDR3: TGCGCCAGCAAGGCAGGGGGCTCGCGAGATACGCAGTATTTT. Protein product: CASKAGGSRDTQYF.

In this sample, this clone turned up once. V and J are TRBV27 and TRBJ1-3; D is perhaps TRBD1 (6 bases). Germline V gives CDR1 MNHEY, CDR2 SMNVEV (reference sequence). The CDR3 sequence is 14 residues long. V was clipped by 6 bases and J by 2 bases, with 11 bases between them. The CDR3 DNA is TGTGCCAGCAGGTCCACAGGGACTGGAAACACCATATATTTT. The encoded protein is CASRSTGTGNTIYF.

This chain uses TRBV7-9 with TRBJ2-7; 7 bases fit TRBD1. V shed 5 bases, J shed 4 bases, and the junction held 5 bases outside the gene matches. The germline V gene encodes CDR1 SEHNR and CDR2 FQNEAQ (reference sequence). The CDR3 length is 13 residues. The CDR3 sequence: CASSTSTGYEQYF. The CDR3 DNA follows: TGTGCCAGCAGCACCTCGACAGGGTACGAGCAGTACTTC.

V usage is TRBV19 and J usage is TRBJ1-6, with a weak D call TRBD1 (6 bases). With 9 bases removed from V and 7 bases from J, the gap between germline ends came to 16 bases. Germline V lookup: CDR1 LNHDA, CDR2 SQIVND (reference sequence). This CDR3 has 14 amino acids. In DNA, the CDR3 is TGTGCCAGCGCTCAGGACAGTGTAAATTCACCCCTCCACTTT. It specifies CASAQDSVNSPLHF.

The chain employs TRBV3-1 (or the pseudogene TRBV3-2) and TRBJ1-5; D perhaps matches TRBD1 (5 bases). The V end was cut by 5 bases, the J end by 1 base, with 12 bases between. Germline assignment: CDR1 LGHDT and CDR2 YNNKEL (reference sequence). The CDR3 runs 15 residues. The DNA for the CDR3 is TGTGCCAGCAGCGATGGGGCCCGAAGCAATCAGCCCCAGCATTTT. It codes for CASSDGARSNQPQHF.

The genes are TRBV7-9 and TRBJ1-2; D call uncertain. The CDR3 consists of 14 residues. The V end was cut by 7 bases, the J end by 1 base, with 13 bases between. Germline V CDR1 and CDR2: SEHNR, FQNEAQ (reference sequence). As DNA, the CDR3 is TGTGCCAGCACCAAAGAGAACTATAACTATGGCTACACCTTC. Translated, it gives CASTKENYNYGYTF. The full variable domain, completed using reference TRBV7-9 and TRBJ1-2, is DTGVSQNPRHKITKRGQNVTFRCDPISEHNRLYWYRQTLGQGPEFLTYFQNEAQLEKSRLLSDRFSAERPKGSFSTLEIQRTEQGDSAMYLCASTKENYNYGYTFGSGTRLTVV.

The chain couples TRBV5-1 to TRBJ1-2; the match to TRBD1 covers 9 bases. This CDR3 is 15 amino acids long. The germline V gene has CDR1 SGHRS and CDR2 YFSETQ. Losses at the gene ends were 3 bases for V and 8 bases for J; bases not matched to a gene: 11. In nucleotides, the CDR3 is TGCGCCAGCAGCTGGACAGGGGCGGGCGAGGAGGGCTACACCTTC. Protein sequence: CASSWTGAGEEGYTF. Full variable domain (remainder filled in from reference TRBV5-1 and TRBJ1-2): KAGVTQTPRYLIKTRGQQVTLSCSPISGHRSVSWYQQTPGQGLQFLFEYFSETQRNKGNFPGRFSGRQFSNSRSEMNVSTLELGDSALYLCASSWTGAGEEGYTFGSGTRLTVV.

A few counts support this clone. The chain joins TRBV7-2 to TRBJ1-6; no clear D gene. Trimming removed 1 base from V and 13 bases from J, with 11 bases in between. The germline CDR1 and CDR2 sequences are SGHTA and FQGNSA. The CDR3 spans 13 residues. The CDR3 DNA reads as TGTGCCAGCAGCTTAGGTGCAGGCCAGCCCCTCCACTTT. Translation gives CASSLGAGQPLHF.

V usage is TRBV6-6 and J usage is TRBJ2-7; 9 nucleotides agree with TRBD1. CDR1 and CDR2 from the germline V gene are MNHNY and SVGAGI (reference sequence). The CDR3 length is 14 residues. V was clipped by 6 bases and J by 1 base; unmatched bases: 4. As DNA, the CDR3 is TGTGCCAGCAGACGACAGGGGGTTTCCTACGAGCAGTACTTC. Its protein is CASRRQGVSYEQYF.

The CDR3 nucleotides are TGCGCCAGCAGCCGAGAAGGGAGGGAGAAGCCCCAGCATTTT. Its translation: CASSREGREKPQHF. The chain combines TRBV4-1 with TRBJ1-5; D remains ambiguous. CDR3 length: 14 residues. Trimming left V 4 bases short and J 8 bases short, with 15 bases between. Germline CDR1 MGHRA, CDR2 YSYEKL.